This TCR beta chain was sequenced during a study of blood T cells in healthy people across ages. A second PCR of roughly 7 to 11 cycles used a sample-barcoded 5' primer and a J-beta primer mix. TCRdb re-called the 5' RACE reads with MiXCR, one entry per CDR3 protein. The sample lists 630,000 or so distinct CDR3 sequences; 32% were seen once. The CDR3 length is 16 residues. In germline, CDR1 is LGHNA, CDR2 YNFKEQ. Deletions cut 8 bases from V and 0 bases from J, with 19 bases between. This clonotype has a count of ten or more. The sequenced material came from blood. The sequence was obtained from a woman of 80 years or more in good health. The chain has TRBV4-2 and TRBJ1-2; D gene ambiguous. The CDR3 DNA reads TGTGCCAGCGACTTCGGACGGGATGGAACTAACTATGGCTACACCTTC. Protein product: CASDFGRDGTNYGYTF.